This record covers a single TCR beta chain. Trimming took 5 bases from V and 6 from J, leaving 17 bases between them. Germline-derived CDR1 and CDR2 are SGHNT and YENEEA. The CDR3 contains 15 residues. Negatively enriched CD4+ T cells were divided by CD45RA into naive and memory. The sample belongs to a study of shared clonotypes between healthy human individuals. Overall study context: Donors had three CD4 naive, three CD4 memory, two CD8 naive and one CD8 memory plate apiece.

Repertoires were generated with immunoSEQ multiplex PCR, while TCRdb's copy carries only in-frame clones and drops some. The profile covers approximately 1,000,000 clones, with 70% to 85% appearing a single time and 0.85% to 1% taken by the ten largest. This clonotype was obtained from a man aged 18-30 years in good health. Some clones in this sample may be carry-over from other donors' samples. The sample was memory CD4+ T cells from PBMCs. Subset of the sample: CD45RA-negative fraction. The V gene is TRBV11-3, the J gene TRBJ2-1; unclear D gene. The CDR3, as DNA: TGTGCCAGCAGCCTAGGACCTCCCCCAATCAATGAGCAGTTCTTC. Translation: CASSLGPPPINEQFF.